This TCR beta chain originates from a study of blood T cell repertoires in COVID-19. Background on the study: Acute-phase and convalescent COVID-19 samples originated in the United States, Italy and Spain.

Two negative PCRs, clearance, or symptom resolution were required of recovered Cohort 3 donors. Sequencing used immunoSEQ multiplex PCR; TCRdb keeps in-frame clones, though not all of them. This sample has 300,000 to 350,000 clones, with approximately 85% found just once. The receptor was isolated from a man aged 25-45 years who had recovered from COVID-19. The sequenced material came from PBMCs or T cells enriched from blood (not recorded which).

Here the CDR3 DNA reads TGTGCCAGCATGGCCCTCAAGAATTCACCCCTCCACTTT. It is translated as CASMALKNSPLHF. J is TRBJ1-6 and V is TRBV6-5; no reliable D call. The CDR3 spans 13 residues. V was pared by 7 bases and J by 7 bases, with 11 bases between. Germline V gene sequence: CDR1 MNHEY, CDR2 SVGAGI.